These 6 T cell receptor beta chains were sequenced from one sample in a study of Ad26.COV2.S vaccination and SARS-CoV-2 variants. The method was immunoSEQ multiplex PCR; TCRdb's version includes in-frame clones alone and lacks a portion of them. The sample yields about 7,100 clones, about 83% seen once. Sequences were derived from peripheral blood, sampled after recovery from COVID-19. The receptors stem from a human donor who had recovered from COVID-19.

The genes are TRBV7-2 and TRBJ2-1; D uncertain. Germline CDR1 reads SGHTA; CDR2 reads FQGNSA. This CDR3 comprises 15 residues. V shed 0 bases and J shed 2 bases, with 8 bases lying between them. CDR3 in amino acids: CASSLAPGAYNEQFF. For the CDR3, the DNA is TGTGCCAGCAGCTTAGCTCCCGGTGCCTACAATGAGCAGTTCTTC.

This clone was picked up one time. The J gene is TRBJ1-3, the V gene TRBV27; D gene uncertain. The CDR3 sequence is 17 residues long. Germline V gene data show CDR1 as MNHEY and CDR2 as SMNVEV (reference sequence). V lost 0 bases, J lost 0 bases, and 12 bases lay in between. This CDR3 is CASSLSGLLSSGNTIYF. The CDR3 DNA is TGTGCCAGCAGTTTATCTGGACTGCTGAGCTCTGGAAACACCATATATTTT.

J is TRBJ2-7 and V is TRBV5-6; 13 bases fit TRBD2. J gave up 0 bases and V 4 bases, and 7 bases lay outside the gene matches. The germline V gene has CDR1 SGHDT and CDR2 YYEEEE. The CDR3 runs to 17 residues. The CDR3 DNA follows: TGTGCCAGCAGCCGTGGACTAGCGGGGGTCCTCTCCTACGAGCAGTACTTC. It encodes CASSRGLAGVLSYEQYF.

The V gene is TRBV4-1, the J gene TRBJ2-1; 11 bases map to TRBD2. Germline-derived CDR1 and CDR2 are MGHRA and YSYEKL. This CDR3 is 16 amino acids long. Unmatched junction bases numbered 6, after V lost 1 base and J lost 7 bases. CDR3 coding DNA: TGCGCCAGCAGCCAAGTGTTGGTAGCGGGGGGGAATGAGCAGTTCTTC. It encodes CASSQVLVAGGNEQFF.

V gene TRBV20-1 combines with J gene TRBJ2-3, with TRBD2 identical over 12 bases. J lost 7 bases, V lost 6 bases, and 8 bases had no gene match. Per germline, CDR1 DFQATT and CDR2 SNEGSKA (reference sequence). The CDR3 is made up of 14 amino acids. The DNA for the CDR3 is TGCAGTGCCAGTACTAGCGGGGGGTTACATACGCAGTATTTT. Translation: CSASTSGGLHTQYF.

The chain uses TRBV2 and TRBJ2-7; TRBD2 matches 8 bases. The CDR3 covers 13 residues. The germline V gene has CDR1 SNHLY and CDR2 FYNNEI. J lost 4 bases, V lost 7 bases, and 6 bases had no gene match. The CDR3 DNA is TGTGCCAGCACGACGGGAGGGCCGTACGAGCAGTACTTC. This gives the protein CASTTGGPYEQYF.